This TCR beta chain was retrieved from a study of blood T cell repertoires in COVID-19. Germline V gene lookup returns CDR1 LGHDT and CDR2 YNNKEL (reference sequence). The ends were cut back, 4 bases at V and 3 bases at J, with 13 bases in the middle. CDR3 length: 15 residues. Generated by immunoSEQ multiplex PCR, the TCRdb table keeps only in-frame clones and is missing some. The profile covers 200,000 to 250,000 clones, with 65% to 85% appearing a single time and 5.5% to 7.5% taken by the ten largest. The study recruited people aged roughly 18 to 95 years across more than 20 US areas. Cohorts were based on clinical histories the participants reported. Cohort 3 recovered donors had two negative PCRs, clearance, or symptom resolution.

The clonotype originates from a woman between 40 and 55 years old who had recovered from COVID-19. The V gene is TRBV3-1 (or the pseudogene TRBV3-2), the J gene TRBJ2-1; possibly TRBD2 for D (6 bases). The sample comprised PBMCs or T cells enriched from blood (not recorded which). The CDR3 loop is CASSPLGGDYNEQFF. Here the CDR3 DNA reads TGTGCCAGCAGCCCGCTAGGCGGGGACTACAATGAGCAGTTCTTC.